These 20 T cell receptor beta chains were all obtained from the same sample, sequenced in a study of cytotoxic CD8 clonotypes in ibrutinib-treated CLL. Measured with immunoSEQ multiplex PCR; TCRdb has only the in-frame clones, and not every one. This sample has almost 250,000 clones, with 70% found just once. Sequenced here: PBMCs, sampled after 24 months of ibrutinib treatment. These receptors originate from a human donor with chronic lymphocytic leukemia.

Only a few counts were recorded for this clone. The rearrangement links TRBV10-3 to TRBJ2-7, with TRBD2 matching 13 bases. The germline CDR1 and CDR2 sequences are ENHRY and SYGVKD. The junction had 1 base not matched to a gene; V was cut back by 6 bases and J by 5 bases. CDR3 length: 13 residues. In DNA, the CDR3 is TGTGCCATCAGGGGACTAGCGGGAAACGAGCAGTACTTC. Protein product: CAIRGLAGNEQYF.

There are many counts of this clone. V and J are TRBV5-1 and TRBJ2-5, with 8 bases fitting TRBD2. CDR3 length: 13 amino acids. The ends lost 1 base at V and 5 bases at J; junction bases unmatched: 1. CDR1 SGHRS and CDR2 YFSETQ come from the germline V gene. CDR3: CASSLSGSETQYF. CDR3 bases: TGCGCCAGCAGCTTGAGCGGGAGCGAGACCCAGTACTTC. The full variable domain, rest sourced from reference TRBV5-1 and TRBJ2-5, is KAGVTQTPRYLIKTRGQQVTLSCSPISGHRSVSWYQQTPGQGLQFLFEYFSETQRNKGNFPGRFSGRQFSNSRSEMNVSTLELGDSALYLCASSLSGSETQYFGPGTRLLVL.

This clone has a handful of counts. The gene calls are TRBV18 and TRBJ1-5; 7 bases are a match to TRBD1. This CDR3 is built from 15 residues. V was pared by 3 bases and J by 6 bases, with 8 bases of the junction left unmatched. CDR1 and CDR2 from the germline V gene are KGHSH and LQKENI. The CDR3 region has the DNA TGTGCCAGCTCACCGGGGGAGACAGGGCTTCAGCCCCAGCATTTT. It specifies CASSPGETGLQPQHF.

This chain joins TRBV28 and TRBJ2-1, with TRBD2 identical over 9 bases. V was pared by 1 base and J by 7 bases, with 8 bases of the junction left unmatched. Germline V CDR1 and CDR2: MDHEN, SYDVKM. The CDR3 consists of 16 residues. CDR3 nucleotide sequence: TGTGCCAGCAGTTTATCTGCTAGCGGGATGGGGAATGAGCAGTTCTTC. This encodes CASSLSASGMGNEQFF.

This rearrangement joins TRBV27 to TRBJ2-1, with 12 positions matching TRBD2. Germline trimming cut 5 bases from V and 6 bases from J; bases unmatched to any gene: 5. The length of the CDR3 is 15 residues. Looked up from germline, CDR1 is MNHEY and CDR2 is SMNVEV (reference sequence). The CDR3 region is CASSLLAGGFNEQFF. CDR3 nucleotides: TGTGCCAGCAGTCTCCTAGCGGGAGGGTTCAATGAGCAGTTCTTC.

The rearrangement links TRBV9 to TRBJ2-1, with TRBD1 matching over 7 bases. Germline trimming cut 3 bases from V and 4 bases from J; bases unmatched to any gene: 7. The CDR3 loop spans 15 amino acids. Germline CDR1 SGDLS, CDR2 YYNGEE. Written as DNA, the CDR3 is TGTGCCAGCAGCGATGGGGACAGCCATTACAATGAGCAGTTCTTC. It yields the protein CASSDGDSHYNEQFF.

This clone was seen just once. V and J are TRBV4-2 and TRBJ2-1, with 11 bases that match TRBD2. This CDR3 is built from 13 residues. Germline trimming cut 1 base from V and 16 bases from J; bases unmatched to any gene: 6. The germline V gene encodes CDR1 LGHNA and CDR2 YNFKEQ. The CDR3 DNA reads TGTGCCAGCAGCCAAGTGGTACTAGCGGGAGTTTTCTTC. It specifies CASSQVVLAGVFF.

The chain carries TRBV5-1 and TRBJ2-5; 7 bases match TRBD1. The CDR3 extends over 16 amino acids. The V segment lost 4 bases and the J segment 5 bases; nucleotides outside the gene matches: 14. From germline, CDR1 is SGHRS and CDR2 YFSETQ. For the CDR3, the DNA is TGCGCCAGCAGCCCGAGCCCGGACAGGCCCCAGGAGACCCAGTACTTC. Protein: CASSPSPDRPQETQYF.

The CDR3: CASSPVWGSTETQYF. The CDR3 DNA reads as TGTGCCAGCTCACCCGTCTGGGGGAGCACCGAGACCCAGTACTTC. The chain joins TRBV18 to TRBJ2-5; D may match TRBD1 or TRBD2 (5 bases each). The germline V gene encodes CDR1 KGHSH and CDR2 LQKENI. Trimming cost V 3 bases and J 5 bases, with 16 bases left between them. The CDR3 runs to 15 residues. The whole variable domain, filled in from reference TRBV18 and TRBJ2-5, reads NAGVMQNPRHLVRRRGQEARLRCSPMKGHSHVYWYRQLPEEGLKFMVYLQKENIIDESGMPKERFSAEFPKEGPSILRIQQVVRGDSAAYFCASSPVWGSTETQYFGPGTRLLVL.

V usage is TRBV5-4 and J usage is TRBJ2-1; no definite D call. V was clipped by 4 bases and J by 4 bases, with 15 bases between them. This CDR3 region has 15 residues. Germline CDR1 is SGHNT and CDR2 is YYREEE (reference sequence). This chain's CDR3 is CASSPAGGAYNEQFF. CDR3 DNA: TGTGCCAGCAGCCCGGCAGGCGGAGCTTACAATGAGCAGTTCTTC.

This sequence joins TRBV15 and TRBJ2-1; 10 bases match TRBD2. CDR3 length: 17 residues. Unmatched junction bases numbered 11, after V lost 1 base and J lost 8 bases. Germline V gene sequence: CDR1 LNHNV, CDR2 YYDKDF (reference sequence). CDR3 residues: CATSRAPSGRAGYEQFF. The CDR3 bases are TGTGCCACCAGCAGAGCTCCCAGCGGGAGGGCCGGGTATGAGCAGTTCTTC.

The V and J genes are TRBV28 and TRBJ1-1, with unresolved D. There are 15 residues in the CDR3. Germline V gene data show CDR1 as MDHEN and CDR2 as SYDVKM. V was shortened by 2 bases and J by 2 bases, with 12 bases between the two germline ends. The chain's CDR3 is CASSLVLDSNTEAFF. For the CDR3, the DNA is TGTGCCAGCAGTTTAGTCTTAGACTCTAACACTGAAGCTTTCTTT.

The V and J genes are TRBV14 and TRBJ2-7; 7 bases match TRBD1. V gave up 1 base and J gave up 3 bases; unmatched junction bases: 6. CDR3 length: 15 amino acids. Germline assignment: CDR1 SGHDN and CDR2 FVKESK. CDR3 DNA: TGTGCCAGCAGCCAAGGTTTTACAGGGGACTACGAGCAGTACTTC. It yields the protein CASSQGFTGDYEQYF.

V gene TRBV19 combines with J gene TRBJ1-2; D unresolved. Germline CDR1 reads LNHDA; CDR2 reads SQIVND (reference sequence). This CDR3 is 13 amino acids long. V gave up 10 bases and J gave up 2 bases, with 14 bases separating them. The CDR3 DNA reads as TGTGCCATTAGGGATTTTGACAACTATGGCTACACCTTC. As protein: CAIRDFDNYGYTF.

This chain links TRBV30 with TRBJ2-3; possibly TRBD1 or TRBD2 for D (6 bases each). Germline CDR1 is GTSNPN and CDR2 is SVGIG (reference sequence). V was pared by 5 bases and J by 4 bases, with 22 bases between. The CDR3 sequence is 16 residues long. The CDR3 protein is CAWEGGGSGNADTQYF. CDR3 in DNA: TGTGCCTGGGAAGGAGGGGGTAGCGGAAACGCAGATACGCAGTATTTT.

V usage is TRBV4-1 and J usage is TRBJ2-1; TRBD2 is a possible D gene (5 bases). Germline V gene lookup returns CDR1 MGHRA and CDR2 YSYEKL. Trimming stripped 0 bases from V and 12 bases from J, with 18 bases between. The CDR3 loop spans 15 amino acids. Written as DNA, the CDR3 is TGCGCCAGCAGCCAAGAAGCCGCGGGCCACAAGGGGCAGTTCTTC. Translation gives CASSQEAAGHKGQFF.

The chain uses TRBV18 and TRBJ1-5; D uncertain. The CDR3 covers 13 residues. Trimming left V 3 bases short and J 5 bases short, with 8 bases between. CDR1 is KGHSH and CDR2 is LQKENI in the germline V gene. The CDR3 sequence is CASSPLRDQPQHF. CDR3 coding DNA: TGTGCCAGCTCACCTCTCCGTGATCAGCCCCAGCATTTT.

The chain combines TRBV5-1 with TRBJ2-1; D is possibly TRBD2 (5 bases). Trimming pared 3 bases from V and 5 bases from J, leaving 15 bases between. This CDR3 region has 15 residues. Germline CDR1 reads SGHRS; CDR2 reads YFSETQ. In DNA form, the CDR3 reads TGCGCCAGCAGCTGGGGAGTTTTAACGAACAATGAGCAGTTCTTC. This codes for CASSWGVLTNNEQFF.

This chain joins TRBV9 and TRBJ2-4; D is unclear. Germline CDR1 and CDR2: SGDLS and YYNGEE. The CDR3 totals 17 residues. Trimming took off 1 base at V and 1 base at J, with 15 bases between the two ends. CDR3 sequence reads: CASSVSWSPRAKNIQYF. The CDR3 coding sequence is TGTGCCAGCAGCGTAAGTTGGTCTCCGCGGGCCAAAAACATTCAGTACTTC.

The V gene is TRBV9, the J gene TRBJ2-7; 8 positions agree with TRBD2. Germline V CDR1 and CDR2: SGDLS, YYNGEE. The CDR3 length is 17 residues. Trimming took 3 bases from V and 2 from J; bases not matched to a gene: 13. The CDR3 DNA reads as TGTGCCAGCAGCGCAGAAACGAGCGGGAGTACGACCTACGAGCAGTACTTC. Translated: CASSAETSGSTTYEQYF.